The T cell receptor beta chain described here comes from a study of blood T cell repertoires in COVID-19. Study-wide context: Specimens from acute and convalescent COVID-19 originated in the United States, Italy and Spain. From T cells, B-cell-depleted T cells, or PBMCs came the material, which was cDNA or gDNA.

The V gene's germline CDR1 is LNHDA and CDR2 SQIVND (reference sequence). Trimming took off 6 bases at V and 0 bases at J, with 18 bases between the two ends. The CDR3 is 17 residues long. Living in 24 US areas, the participants were between roughly 18 and 90 years of age. Sequenced by immunoSEQ multiplex PCR; TCRdb stores in-frame clones only, minus some. The sample records about 430,000 clones, roughly 88% being singletons. The sequenced sample consisted of PBMCs or T cells enriched from blood (not recorded which). This chain joins TRBV19 and TRBJ1-5; weak D call: TRBD1 (5 bases). This receptor was identified in a woman in her late teens or twenties who had been exposed to COVID-19. Here the CDR3 DNA reads TGTGCCAGTAGCGACCGCGCGACAGAAAATAGCAATCAGCCCCAGCATTTT. It encodes CASSDRATENSNQPQHF.